A single sample is the source of the 5 T cell receptor beta chains below, sequenced in a study of neoadjuvant anti-PD-1 for oral cavity cancer. Clones were sequenced by immunoSEQ multiplex PCR, and TCRdb holds only the in-frame ones, with some missing. The repertoire has 20,000 to 25,000 clones, 40% to 50% of them found once; the top ten carry almost 40%. Indicated time point: after neoadjuvant nivolumab, at surgical resection. Source: tumor tissue, taken after nivolumab (anti-PD-1) treatment. The receptors were sampled from a person aged 40 to 85 with oral cavity squamous cell carcinoma.

In its sample, this clone was seen a few times. DNA of the CDR3: TGTGCCACCAGCAGAGGGGACAGCTACAATGAGCAGTTCTTC. Translation gives CATSRGDSYNEQFF. The chain uses TRBV15 and TRBJ2-1, with TRBD1 matching over 7 bases. Trimming removed 1 base from V and 3 bases from J; junction bases left unmatched: 0. There are 14 residues in the CDR3. Germline loops: CDR1 LNHNV, CDR2 YYDKDF (reference sequence). Based on the CDR3 plus reference TRBV15 and TRBJ2-1, the full variable domain is DAMVIQNPRYQVTQFGKPVTLSCSQTLNHNVMYWYQQKSSQAPKLLFHYYDKDFNNEADTPDNFQSRRPNTSFCFLDIRSPGLGDTAMYLCATSRGDSYNEQFFGPGTRLTVL.

This clone was observed a handful of times. This chain joins TRBV27 and TRBJ1-1; tentatively, D is TRBD1 (6 bases). CDR1 and CDR2 from the germline V gene are MNHEY and SMNVEV (reference sequence). V lost 6 bases, J lost 8 bases, and 22 bases lay in between. The CDR3 is made up of 15 amino acids. The CDR3 sequence: CASRAMGGRELEAFF. The CDR3 DNA sequence: TGTGCCAGCAGGGCTATGGGGGGCAGAGAGCTAGAAGCTTTCTTT.

Written as DNA, the CDR3 is TGTGCCAGCAGTGAAAATTGGGCTAATCAGCCCCAGCATTTT. Translating gives CASSENWANQPQHF. This chain links TRBV2 with TRBJ1-5; D remains unclear. V was shortened by 2 bases and J by 4 bases, with 9 bases between the two germline ends. This CDR3 region has 14 residues. The V gene's germline CDR1 is SNHLY and CDR2 FYNNEI.

This chain uses TRBV27 with TRBJ2-1; D is possibly TRBD1 or TRBD2 (5 bases each). This CDR3 comprises 18 residues. The ends were cut back, 0 bases at V and 3 bases at J, with 18 bases in the middle. Per the germline V gene, CDR1 is MNHEY and CDR2 is SMNVEV (reference sequence). CDR3 in amino acids: CASSLSGGGPDFYNEQFF. The CDR3, as DNA: TGTGCCAGCAGTTTATCAGGTGGGGGACCCGACTTCTACAATGAGCAGTTCTTC.

The genes are TRBV6-1 and TRBJ2-7; D is tentatively TRBD1 or TRBD2 (5 bases each). Deletions cut 2 bases from V and 5 bases from J, with 13 bases between. Germline V gives CDR1 MNHNS, CDR2 SASEGT. The CDR3 is 14 amino acids. In DNA, the CDR3 is TGTGCCAGCAGTGAACCCCCGGGGCGGGACGAGCAGTACTTC. Its translation: CASSEPPGRDEQYF.